The 15 T cell receptor beta chains below were found in one sample sequenced in a study of human T cells and chemical hapten exposure. TCRdb called the RACE reads again in MiXCR, with one record for every CDR3 protein. The table has 87,000 or so distinct CDR3 sequences, 9.6% seen once. As to time point: pre-sensitization, week 0. Treatment noted: therapeutic diphenylcyclopropenone sensitization with weekly scalp DPC. The specimen was whole blood, collected in connection with sensitization to the hapten diphenylcyclopropenone (DPC). The receptors were sampled from a woman aged 40 to 49 with alopecia areata. Some clones in this sample may be carry-over from other donors' samples.

Regarding this clonotype: Possible read error: a much larger clone is one base away. The chain uses TRBV3-1 and TRBJ2-7, with TRBD1 matching over 9 bases. The CDR3 covers 15 residues. CDR1 and CDR2 (germline): LGHDT, YNNKEL (reference sequence). CDR3 coding DNA: TGTACCAGCAGCCATGGACAGGGGTTCGCCTACGAGCAGTACTTC. This sequence encodes CTSSHGQGFAYEQYF.

This clonotype has a handful of counts. The gene calls are TRBV7-9 and TRBJ1-5, with D hard to call. This CDR3 is 14 amino acids long. The ends were cut back, 10 bases at V and 0 bases at J, with 13 bases in the middle. CDR1 and CDR2 from the germline V gene are SEHNR and FQNEAQ (reference sequence). CDR3 bases: TGTGCCACGGAGACACTATTTAGCAATCAGCCCCAGCATTTT. Its translation: CATETLFSNQPQHF.

The gene calls are TRBV7-2 and TRBJ2-3; D is possibly TRBD1 (6 bases). V lost 5 bases and J 4 bases, leaving 13 bases between the germline ends. Germline assignment: CDR1 SGHTA and CDR2 FQGNSA. The CDR3 covers 14 residues. CDR3 sequence (DNA): TGTGCCAGCAGCCCCAGGGGCGCGGCAGATACGCAGTATTTT. It encodes CASSPRGAADTQYF.

This clonotype showed up many times. V is TRBV6-6 and J is TRBJ1-3, with D unclear. The germline V gene encodes CDR1 MNHNY and CDR2 SVGAGI (reference sequence). This CDR3 region has 15 residues. V was cut by 7 bases and J by 0 bases, with 13 bases left in between. In nucleotides, the CDR3 is TGTGCCAGCACCCTCATAGAGTACTCTGGAAACACCATATATTTT. This codes for CASTLIEYSGNTIYF.

The chain employs TRBV6-2 or TRBV6-3 and TRBJ2-1; 8 bases align to TRBD2. Trimming took 6 bases from V and 4 from J; bases not matched to a gene: 8. Germline V gene lookup returns CDR1 MNHEY and CDR2 SVGEGT. This CDR3 region has 15 residues. CDR3 sequence: CASSPGGEGYNEQFF. As DNA, the CDR3 is TGTGCCAGCAGCCCCGGGGGGGAGGGGTACAATGAGCAGTTCTTC.

Notes on this clonotype: This sequence may be a read error, since a much larger clone differs from it by one base. The rearrangement uses TRBV28 and TRBJ1-4; TRBD1 is a possible D gene (5 bases). Germline V gene sequence: CDR1 MDHEN, CDR2 SYDVKM. This CDR3 is 14 amino acids long. V was trimmed by 5 bases and J by 8 bases, leaving 15 bases between them. The CDR3 DNA reads as TGTGCCAGCAGTCTTCCAGGGACGGTAGAAAAACTGTTTTTT. This translates into CASSLPGTVEKLFF.

This clonotype has a count of ten or more. This chain joins TRBV24-1 and TRBJ2-4; D may be TRBD1 (6 bases). The V gene's germline CDR1 is KGHDR and CDR2 SFDVKD. The CDR3 consists of 16 residues. The V end lost 6 bases, the J end lost 3 bases, and 17 bases lay between the germline ends. The DNA for the CDR3 is TGTGCCACCAGTCCTAACTCAGGGGCCAACAAAAACATTCAGTACTTC. Amino acids: CATSPNSGANKNIQYF.

This clonotype was observed a few times. The chain employs TRBV4-3 and TRBJ2-3, with 8 positions matching TRBD2. V shed 0 bases and J 3 bases; nucleotides not matched to a gene: 8. Germline CDR1 reads LGHNA; CDR2 reads YSLEER. The CDR3 runs to 17 residues. The CDR3 sequence is CASSQDLWTSLTDTQYF. The CDR3 coding sequence is TGCGCCAGCAGCCAAGATCTCTGGACTAGCCTTACAGATACGCAGTATTTT.

Notes on this clonotype: This clone may be a read error of a much larger clone one base away. The chain joins TRBV6-5 to TRBJ1-2, with a possible D match to TRBD1 (5 bases). In germline, CDR1 is MNHEY, CDR2 SVGAGI. The CDR3 spans 15 residues. The V end was cut by 0 bases, the J end by 6 bases, with 14 bases between. CDR3 region: CASSYSTRGDNGYTF. The CDR3 DNA reads as TGTGCCAGCAGTTACTCGACTCGGGGCGACAATGGCTACACCTTC.

This clonotype came up a few times. This chain links TRBV27 with TRBJ1-5, with 8 bases that match TRBD1. The CDR3 contains 14 residues. J was trimmed by 3 bases and V by 6 bases; bases with no gene match: 4. The V gene's germline CDR1 is MNHEY and CDR2 SMNVEV (reference sequence). CDR3 in amino acids: CASRKTGDNQPQHF. The DNA of the CDR3 is TGTGCCAGCAGAAAGACAGGGGACAATCAGCCCCAGCATTTT.

This clonotype was observed many times. This chain links TRBV7-9 with TRBJ2-5; D gene uncertain. The CDR3 is made up of 11 amino acids. V was pared by 3 bases and J by 2 bases, with 1 base between. From germline, CDR1 is SEHNR and CDR2 FQNEAQ (reference sequence). The CDR3 coding sequence is TGTGCCAGCAGCTTGCAAGAGACCCAGTACTTC. Residues: CASSLQETQYF.

This clonotype turned up a few times. V usage is TRBV7-2 and J usage is TRBJ1-4; D perhaps matches TRBD1 (6 bases). This CDR3 region has 15 residues. Looked up from germline, CDR1 is SGHTA and CDR2 is FQGNSA. Trimming cost V 8 bases and J 7 bases, with 20 bases left between them. For the CDR3, the DNA is TGTGCCAGCGGTGAGACAGGTCGCGTCGGTGAAAAACTGTTTTTT. This gives the protein CASGETGRVGEKLFF.

The table lists this clonotype with many counts. V and J are TRBV5-1 and TRBJ2-1; 8 bases match TRBD1. CDR3 length equals 17 residues. Trimming cost V 0 bases and J 2 bases; bases outside gene matches: 7. The germline CDR1 and CDR2 sequences are SGHRS and YFSETQ. CDR3 nucleotide sequence: TGCGCCAGCAGCTTGGTCTCCGGGACAGGAGCCTACAATGAGCAGTTCTTC. Residues: CASSLVSGTGAYNEQFF.

Of note for this clonotype: Germline and junction disagree at one end, which may indicate a read error. This chain links TRBV19 with TRBJ2-1, with 8 bases fitting TRBD2. Germline CDR1 LNHDA, CDR2 SQIVND (reference sequence). This CDR3 has 15 amino acids. CDR3 coding DNA: TGTGTCAGTAGATTTACGGGGGGGTCCTACAATGAGCAGTTCTTC. Translation: CVSRFTGGSYNEQFF.

This clonotype was observed a few times. The chain has TRBV29-1 and TRBJ2-7, with 7 bases matching TRBD1. This CDR3 is 12 amino acids long. The germline V gene encodes CDR1 SQVTM and CDR2 ANQGSEA. The V gene end was trimmed by 7 bases and the J gene end by 6 bases; junction bases not matched to a gene: 9. The chain's CDR3 is CSGRQGVGEQYF. CDR3 nucleotides: TGCAGCGGAAGACAGGGTGTTGGCGAGCAGTACTTC.